Listed here are 6 T cell receptor beta chains from one sample, sequenced in a study of T cell responses to AZD1222 COVID-19 vaccine. Libraries were prepared by immunoSEQ multiplex PCR; TCRdb keeps only in-frame clonotypes and omits some of them. The repertoire consists of about 180,000 clones, with almost 90% occurring once and the leading ten covering over 6%. This material consisted of peripheral blood, taken on day 0 of AZD1222 vaccination. All receptors come from an adult in good health.

This chain uses TRBV11-3 with TRBJ2-7; 10 bases are shared with TRBD1. This CDR3 spans 14 amino acids. Germline V gene lookup returns CDR1 SGHNT and CDR2 YENEEA. Trimming removed 5 bases from V and 6 bases from J; junction bases left unmatched: 7. CDR3 sequence (DNA): TGTGCCAGCAGCCCTAGACAGGGGGCGGGCGAGCAGTACTTC. It encodes CASSPRQGAGEQYF.

The rearrangement links TRBV7-2 to TRBJ2-3, with 9 bases lining up with TRBD2. The ends lost 1 base at V and 5 bases at J; junction bases unmatched: 10. CDR1 SGHTA and CDR2 FQGNSA come from the germline V gene. This CDR3 has 17 residues. CDR3 bases: TGTGCCAGCAGCTTAGAGGTCCTTGGCGGGGGGGGAGATACGCAGTATTTT. As protein: CASSLEVLGGGGDTQYF.

This sequence joins TRBV24-1 and TRBJ1-2; D might be TRBD1 (5 bases). The V end was cut by 3 bases, the J end by 4 bases, with 14 bases between. Per the germline V gene, CDR1 is KGHDR and CDR2 is SFDVKD. The CDR3 covers 15 residues. This CDR3 reads CATSDPLSGTYGYTF. The CDR3 DNA sequence: TGTGCCACCAGTGATCCCCTGTCCGGGACCTATGGCTACACCTTC.

This chain uses TRBV19 with TRBJ1-1; 10 bases are a match to TRBD1. The germline V gene encodes CDR1 LNHDA and CDR2 SQIVND (reference sequence). With V trimmed by 4 bases and J by 5 bases, 4 bases remained unmatched. This CDR3 is built from 14 residues. CDR3 region: CASSRRTGGTEAFF. The DNA for the CDR3 is TGTGCCAGTAGTAGGAGGACAGGGGGGACTGAAGCTTTCTTT.

The V and J genes are TRBV7-2 and TRBJ1-6; D may be TRBD1 (5 bases). CDR1 and CDR2 (germline): SGHTA, FQGNSA. CDR3 length equals 17 residues. V lost 1 base, J lost 6 bases, and 16 bases lay in between. CDR3 nucleotides: TGTGCCAGCAGCTTAGTAATCTCATCGGGGGGTAATTCACCCCTCCACTTT. It translates to CASSLVISSGGNSPLHF.

This rearrangement joins TRBV6-1 to TRBJ2-7; 9 positions match TRBD1. Looked up from germline, CDR1 is MNHNS and CDR2 is SASEGT. This CDR3 is built from 15 residues. V dropped 3 bases and J dropped 5; count of bases not matched to a gene: 8. Here the CDR3 reads CASSDTGTGRHEQYF. The DNA of the CDR3 is TGTGCCAGCAGTGACACCGGGACAGGGAGACACGAGCAGTACTTC.